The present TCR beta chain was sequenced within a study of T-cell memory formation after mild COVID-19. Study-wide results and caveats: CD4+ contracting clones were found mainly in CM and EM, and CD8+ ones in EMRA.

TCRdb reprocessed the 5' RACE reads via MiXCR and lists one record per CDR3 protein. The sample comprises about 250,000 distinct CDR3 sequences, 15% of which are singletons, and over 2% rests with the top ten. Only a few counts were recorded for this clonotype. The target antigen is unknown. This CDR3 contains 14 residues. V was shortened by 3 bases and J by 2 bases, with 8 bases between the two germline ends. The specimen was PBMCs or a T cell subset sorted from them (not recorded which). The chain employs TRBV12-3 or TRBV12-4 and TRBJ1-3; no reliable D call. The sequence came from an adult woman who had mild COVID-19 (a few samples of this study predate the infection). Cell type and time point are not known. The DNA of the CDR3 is TGTGCCAGCAGTTTCGGCGCCCCTGGAAACACCATATATTTT. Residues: CASSFGAPGNTIYF.